A single sample is the source of the 21 T cell receptor beta chains below, sequenced in a study of regulatory T cells in long-lasting Graves disease. Arm-PCR with iRepertoire HTBI primers amplified the CDR3 regions for these TCR beta libraries. MiXCR, run by TCRdb on the multiplex PCR reads, gives a single entry per CDR3 protein. The sample lists about 540,000 distinct CDR3 sequences, approximately 12% seen once, with roughly a tenth in the top ten. The time point: newly diagnosed GD, antithyroid drugs for less than 3 months. There was RNA extracted from PBMCs, and the TCR library was made from it. The same data also contributed to another study, on T cells in Graves' hyperthyroidism and ophthalmopathy.

The sequencing used peripheral blood mononuclear cells (PBMCs), collected at new diagnosis, from a patient treated with antithyroid drugs. The receptor source for this set is a man in his thirties or forties with Graves disease.

The chain employs TRBV20-1 and TRBJ2-2, with 12 bases fitting TRBD1. Germline V gives CDR1 DFQATT, CDR2 SNEGSKA (reference sequence). The CDR3 loop spans 16 amino acids. With V trimmed by 0 bases and J by 7 bases, 6 bases remained unmatched. The CDR3 DNA sequence: TGCAGTGCTAGAGACCTGGGACAGGGGGCGGGCGGGGAGCTGTTTTTT. This gives the protein CSARDLGQGAGGELFF.

This clonotype has ten or more counts. The gene calls are TRBV11-2 and TRBJ2-7; 9 bases are a match to TRBD2. The germline CDR1 and CDR2 sequences are SGHAT and FQNNGV. The CDR3 extends over 15 amino acids. J lost 3 bases, V lost 6 bases, and 9 bases had no gene match. CDR3 in amino acids: CASRSIAGVGYEQYF. DNA of the CDR3: TGTGCCAGCAGATCAATAGCGGGAGTTGGCTACGAGCAGTACTTC.

V and J are TRBV20-1 and TRBJ1-2; D not certain. The V end was cut by 1 base, the J end by 4 bases, with 22 bases between. The CDR3 is made up of 17 amino acids. Germline V lookup: CDR1 DFQATT, CDR2 SNEGSKA (reference sequence). The CDR3 region has the DNA TGCAGTGCTAGAGTGACCTCATTGGGTGGAGAGGCCTATGGCTACACCTTC. As protein: CSARVTSLGGEAYGYTF.

This clonotype has a count of ten or more. V gene TRBV7-2 combines with J gene TRBJ2-7; TRBD1 agrees at 7 bases. The germline V gene has CDR1 SGHTA and CDR2 FQGNSA. Losses at the gene ends were 7 bases for V and 4 bases for J; bases not matched to a gene: 10. This CDR3 is 14 amino acids long. The CDR3 protein is CASIPITGAYEQYF. CDR3 sequence (DNA): TGTGCCAGCATCCCAATCACAGGGGCTTACGAGCAGTACTTC.

The chain links TRBV19 to TRBJ1-1, with 8 positions matching TRBD1. The CDR3 has 16 residues. J was trimmed by 6 bases and V by 2 bases; bases with no gene match: 11. The germline CDR1 and CDR2 sequences are LNHDA and SQIVND (reference sequence). The CDR3 sequence: CASSIWVPLQGAEAFF. CDR3 in DNA: TGTGCCAGTAGTATATGGGTCCCCCTACAGGGGGCTGAAGCTTTCTTT.

This clonotype was detected ten times or more. The genes are TRBV11-2 and TRBJ2-1, with D possibly being TRBD2 (6 bases). The CDR3 consists of 14 residues. Deletions cut 4 bases from V and 7 bases from J, with 14 bases between. Germline V gene data show CDR1 as SGHAT and CDR2 as FQNNGV. CDR3 bases: TGTGCCAGCAGCTACCCAGCGGGCTCTAATGAGCAGTTCTTC. This encodes CASSYPAGSNEQFF. Filled out from reference TRBV11-2 and TRBJ2-1, the complete variable domain reads EAGVAQSPRYKIIEKRQSVAFWCNPISGHATLYWYQQILGQGPKLLIQFQNNGVVDDSQLPKDRFSAERLKGVDSTLKIQPAKLEDSAVYLCASSYPAGSNEQFFGPGTRLTVL.

This clonotype was observed many times. The rearrangement links TRBV6-1 to TRBJ1-3; D not certain. This CDR3 is built from 15 residues. The V end lost 2 bases, the J end lost 0 bases, and 8 bases lay between the germline ends. Germline values: CDR1 MNHNS, CDR2 SASEGT. CDR3 DNA: TGTGCCAGCAGTGAAATCCACGTCTCTGGAAACACCATATATTTT. Protein sequence: CASSEIHVSGNTIYF.

This clonotype was recorded at least ten times. This chain joins TRBV12-3 or TRBV12-4 and TRBJ2-1, with D perhaps matching TRBD2 (6 bases). V was pared by 7 bases and J by 7 bases, with 20 bases between. The CDR3 is 15 residues long. Written as DNA, the CDR3 is TGTGCCAGCACCCGCTTGGGCCTAGCGAAAAATGAGCAGTTCTTC. Protein: CASTRLGLAKNEQFF.

This clonotype has a count of ten or more. As DNA, the CDR3 is TGTGCCAGCCTCCGGAATAGCGAACAAGTCTACAATGAGCAGTTCTTC. Translation: CASLRNSEQVYNEQFF. This sequence joins TRBV2 and TRBJ2-1; D perhaps matches TRBD2 (5 bases). This CDR3 contains 16 residues. Germline lookup yields CDR1 SNHLY and CDR2 FYNNEI. V dropped 8 bases and J dropped 3 bases, with 20 bases sitting between them.

This clonotype was observed many times. The V gene is TRBV10-3, the J gene TRBJ1-1, with D perhaps matching TRBD1 (5 bases). The V end was cut by 2 bases, the J end by 0 bases, with 7 bases between. CDR3 length: 14 residues. CDR1 ENHRY and CDR2 SYGVKD come from the germline V gene. CDR3: CAISERGVNTEAFF. CDR3 in DNA: TGTGCCATCAGTGAGAGAGGGGTGAACACTGAAGCTTTCTTT.

The chain recombines TRBV7-9 with TRBJ2-3, with 8 bases fitting TRBD2. J gave up 2 bases and V 3 bases, and 4 bases lay outside the gene matches. Germline V gene lookup returns CDR1 SEHNR and CDR2 FQNEAQ (reference sequence). The CDR3 runs 15 residues. Written as DNA, the CDR3 is TGTGCCAGCAGCTTTGCTAGCGGGCCCACAGATACGCAGTATTTT. Translation gives CASSFASGPTDTQYF.

This clonotype showed up many times. The CDR3 coding sequence is TGTGCCAGCAGCGGCGGCAGGGAGACCCCCTACGAGCAGTACTTC. Translation gives CASSGGRETPYEQYF. The gene calls are TRBV7-9 and TRBJ2-7; D is possibly TRBD1 or TRBD2 (5 bases each). The CDR3 has 15 amino acids. Germline V gives CDR1 SEHNR, CDR2 FQNEAQ (reference sequence). The V end lost 5 bases, the J end lost 2 bases, and 16 bases lay between the germline ends.

V gene TRBV7-2 combines with J gene TRBJ2-7; the match to TRBD2 covers 10 bases. Trimming at V came to 1 base and at J to 2 bases, leaving 8 bases not matched to a gene. Germline CDR1 is SGHTA and CDR2 is FQGNSA. This CDR3 region has 17 residues. The CDR3 loop is CASSLVGGTSATYEQYF. The DNA of the CDR3 is TGTGCCAGCAGCTTAGTAGGAGGGACTAGCGCAACCTACGAGCAGTACTTC.

A word on this clonotype: A much bigger clone sits one base away, suggesting this may be a read error. This chain connects TRBV20-1 to TRBJ2-5; D may be TRBD2 (5 bases). V gave up 3 bases and J gave up 2 bases, with 7 bases separating them. The germline V gene has CDR1 DFQATT and CDR2 SNEGSKA (reference sequence). The CDR3 loop spans 12 amino acids. CDR3 amino acids: CSASEGQETQYF. CDR3 nucleotide sequence: TGCAGTGCTAGCGAGGGTCAAGAGACCCAGTACTTC.

This clonotype was observed at least ten times. As DNA, the CDR3 is TGTGCCAGCAGTGGCTCTGGTGGGGGGTCCTACAATGAGCAGTTCTTC. Its translation: CASSGSGGGSYNEQFF. This rearrangement joins TRBV2 to TRBJ2-1, with D possibly being TRBD2 (6 bases). Deletions cut 4 bases from V and 1 base from J, with 14 bases between. Germline CDR1 and CDR2: SNHLY and FYNNEI. This CDR3 region has 16 residues. Full variable domain (outside the CDR3, taken from reference TRBV2 and TRBJ2-1): EPEVTQTPSHQVTQMGQEVILRCVPISNHLYFYWYRQILGQKVEFLVSFYNNEISEKSEIFDDQFSVERPDGSNFTLKIRSTKLEDSAMYFCASSGSGGGSYNEQFFGPGTRLTVL.

This clonotype came up many times. The rearrangement links TRBV12-3 or TRBV12-4 to TRBJ2-3; the D is unclear. V was trimmed by 6 bases and J by 7 bases, leaving 11 bases between them. This CDR3 is built from 12 residues. Here the CDR3 DNA reads TGTGCCAGCAGATCGGACGGGCATACGCAGTATTTT. Translation: CASRSDGHTQYF.

This clonotype was recorded at least ten times. The rearrangement links TRBV5-1 to TRBJ1-1; perhaps TRBD1 as D (5 bases). Germline V CDR1 and CDR2: SGHRS, YFSETQ. The CDR3 runs to 14 residues. Trimming left V 3 bases short and J 4 bases short, with 13 bases between. The CDR3, as DNA: TGCGCCAGCAGCTACGTTTCGGGACCCACTGAAGCTTTCTTT. Amino acids: CASSYVSGPTEAFF.

The rearrangement links TRBV20-1 to TRBJ1-2; D possibly corresponds to TRBD1 (5 bases). The CDR3 spans 15 residues. CDR1 and CDR2 from the germline V gene are DFQATT and SNEGSKA (reference sequence). Trimming removed 3 bases from V and 0 bases from J, with 14 bases in between. The CDR3 region is CSASPPTEANYGYTF. DNA of the CDR3: TGCAGTGCTAGCCCCCCGACAGAAGCTAACTATGGCTACACCTTC.

In the case of this clonotype: A read error may produce the germline difference seen at one junction end. The chain couples TRBV27 to TRBJ2-3; 9 bases align to TRBD1. Germline CDR1 and CDR2: MNHEY and SMNVEV (reference sequence). The CDR3 sequence is 19 residues long. Written as DNA, the CDR3 is TGTGCCAGCAGTTTACGCCCAAGGCGAACCCGGACAGGGGAGGAGACCCGGTACTTC. Translation gives CASSLRPRRTRTGEETRYF.

As for this clonotype: Possible read error: a much larger clone is one base away. The J gene is TRBJ1-5, the V gene TRBV2; possible D gene TRBD1, 6 bases. The ends were cut back, 6 bases at V and 5 bases at J, with 17 bases in the middle. The length of the CDR3 is 15 residues. The V gene's germline CDR1 is SNHLY and CDR2 FYNNEI. This CDR3 reads CASSDTGQGYQPQHF. The CDR3 nucleotides are TGTGCCAGCAGCGATACTGGGCAGGGGTATCAGCCCCAGCATTTT.

This clonotype occurred many times. J is TRBJ2-5 and V is TRBV29-1; the D is unclear. The CDR3 is 12 amino acids. V was cut by 7 bases and J by 5 bases, with 14 bases left in between. Germline V lookup: CDR1 SQVTM, CDR2 ANQGSEA. The CDR3 here is CSAQDAAETQYF. The CDR3 region has the DNA TGCAGCGCCCAGGACGCAGCGGAGACCCAGTACTTC.